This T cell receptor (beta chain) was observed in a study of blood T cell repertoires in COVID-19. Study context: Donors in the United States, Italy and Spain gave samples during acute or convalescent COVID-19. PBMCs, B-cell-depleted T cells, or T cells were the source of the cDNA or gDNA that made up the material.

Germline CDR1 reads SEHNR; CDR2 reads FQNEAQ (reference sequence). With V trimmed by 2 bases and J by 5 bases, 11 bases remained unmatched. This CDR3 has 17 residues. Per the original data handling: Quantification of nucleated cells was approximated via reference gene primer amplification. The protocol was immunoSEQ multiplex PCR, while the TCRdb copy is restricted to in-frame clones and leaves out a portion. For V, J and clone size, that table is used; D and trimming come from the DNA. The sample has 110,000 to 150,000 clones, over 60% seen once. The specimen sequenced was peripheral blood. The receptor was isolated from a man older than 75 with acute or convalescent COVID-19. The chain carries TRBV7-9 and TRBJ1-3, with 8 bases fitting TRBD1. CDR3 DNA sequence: TGTGCCAGCAGCTTACAACCGGGACAGGTTCTTAGAAACACCATATATTTT. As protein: CASSLQPGQVLRNTIYF. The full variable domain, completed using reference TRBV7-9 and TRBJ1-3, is DTGVSQNPRHKITKRGQNVTFRCDPISEHNRLYWYRQTLGQGPEFLTYFQNEAQLEKSRLLSDRFSAERPKGSFSTLEIQRTEQGDSAMYLCASSLQPGQVLRNTIYFGEGSWLTVV.